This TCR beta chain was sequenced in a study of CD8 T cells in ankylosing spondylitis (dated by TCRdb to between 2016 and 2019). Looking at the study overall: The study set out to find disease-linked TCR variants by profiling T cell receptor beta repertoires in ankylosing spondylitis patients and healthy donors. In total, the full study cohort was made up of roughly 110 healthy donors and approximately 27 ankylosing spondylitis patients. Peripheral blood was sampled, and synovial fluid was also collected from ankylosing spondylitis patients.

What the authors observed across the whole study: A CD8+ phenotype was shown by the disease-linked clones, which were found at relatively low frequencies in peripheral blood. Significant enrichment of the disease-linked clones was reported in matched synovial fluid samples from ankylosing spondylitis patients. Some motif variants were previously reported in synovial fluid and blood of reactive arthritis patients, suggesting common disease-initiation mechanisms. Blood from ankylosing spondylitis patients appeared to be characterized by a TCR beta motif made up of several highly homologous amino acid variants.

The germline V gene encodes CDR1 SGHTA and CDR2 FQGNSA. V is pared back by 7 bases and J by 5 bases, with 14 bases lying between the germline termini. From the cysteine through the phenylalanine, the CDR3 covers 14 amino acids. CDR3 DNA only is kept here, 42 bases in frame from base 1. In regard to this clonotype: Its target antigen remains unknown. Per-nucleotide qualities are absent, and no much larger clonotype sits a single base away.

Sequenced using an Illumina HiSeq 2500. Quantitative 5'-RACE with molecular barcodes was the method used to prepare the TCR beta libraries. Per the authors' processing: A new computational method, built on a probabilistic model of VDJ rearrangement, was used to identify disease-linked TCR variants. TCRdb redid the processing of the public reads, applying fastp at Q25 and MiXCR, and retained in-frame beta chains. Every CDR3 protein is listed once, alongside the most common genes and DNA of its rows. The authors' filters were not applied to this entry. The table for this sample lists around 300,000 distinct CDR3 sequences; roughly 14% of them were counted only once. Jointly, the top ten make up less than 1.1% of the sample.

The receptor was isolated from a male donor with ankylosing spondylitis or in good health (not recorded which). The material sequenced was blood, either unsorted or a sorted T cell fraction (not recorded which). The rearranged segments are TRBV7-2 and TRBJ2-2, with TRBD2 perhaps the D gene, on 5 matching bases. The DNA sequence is TGTGCCAGCACCCAGTGGACTCAAACCGGGGAGCTGTTTTTT. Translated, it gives CASTQWTQTGELFF.